This entry lists 7 T cell receptor beta chains sequenced from one sample in a study of cytomegalovirus exposure and HLA in healthy donors. The PCR employed 60 Vbeta primers together with 13 Jbeta primers. Data came from immunoSEQ multiplex PCR; TCRdb stores just in-frame clones and leaves some out. The sample records roughly 140,000 clones, 78% being singletons. The material sequenced was PBMCs. The receptor source for this set is a female donor in good health and CMV-seronegative.

V usage is TRBV27 and J usage is TRBJ2-2; no clear D. Germline V gene lookup returns CDR1 MNHEY and CDR2 SMNVEV (reference sequence). V lost 7 bases, J lost 2 bases, and 8 bases lay in between. This CDR3 comprises 13 residues. The CDR3 DNA sequence: TGTGCCAGCAAAGAGTCAAACACCGGGGAGCTGTTTTTT. Residues: CASKESNTGELFF.

This chain connects TRBV28 to TRBJ2-5; possible D gene TRBD2, 5 bases. CDR1 is MDHEN and CDR2 is SYDVKM in the germline V gene. Trimming pared 7 bases from V and 1 base from J, leaving 13 bases between. The CDR3 has 14 residues. The CDR3 DNA reads TGTGCCAGCATCCTCTCGGGGTCCCAAGAGACCCAGTACTTC. It specifies CASILSGSQETQYF.

The chain links TRBV28 to TRBJ1-1, with D uncertain. The germline V gene encodes CDR1 MDHEN and CDR2 SYDVKM. Trimming removed 10 bases from V and 11 bases from J, with 20 bases in between. CDR3 size: 12 residues. CDR3 DNA: TGTGCCACCGCGGGGTGGGCCCGTTATGCTTTCTTT. As protein: CATAGWARYAFF.

The chain combines TRBV9 with TRBJ2-1; D remains unclear. The CDR3 is 17 residues long. V lost 1 base and J 3 bases, leaving 17 bases between the germline ends. Germline V CDR1 and CDR2: SGDLS, YYNGEE. Here the CDR3 reads CASSVTPGSDYYNEQFF. The CDR3 DNA sequence: TGTGCCAGCAGCGTAACCCCCGGGTCAGATTACTACAATGAGCAGTTCTTC.

The V and J genes are TRBV11-2 and TRBJ2-7, with D unclear. The CDR3 consists of 16 residues. V lost 3 bases and J 3 bases, leaving 18 bases between the germline ends. Germline CDR1 is SGHAT and CDR2 is FQNNGV. The CDR3 DNA reads as TGTGCCAGCAGCTTTTTATCTTCCAGAATCCTCTACGAGCAGTACTTC. The encoded protein is CASSFLSSRILYEQYF.

V usage is TRBV28 and J usage is TRBJ2-7, with TRBD1 identical over 9 bases. Trimming at V came to 6 bases and at J to 6 bases, leaving 6 bases not matched to a gene. Germline CDR1 and CDR2: MDHEN and SYDVKM. The CDR3 runs to 13 residues. CDR3 coding DNA: TGTGCCAGCAGGCGGACAGGGGCGGGCGAGCAGTACTTC. It is translated as CASRRTGAGEQYF.

This rearrangement joins TRBV11-2 to TRBJ2-5; 8 bases match TRBD1. The CDR3 has 15 amino acids. CDR1 SGHAT and CDR2 FQNNGV come from the germline V gene. J was trimmed by 1 base and V by 3 bases; bases with no gene match: 4. CDR3 sequence reads: CASSFRTGLQETQYF. DNA for the CDR3: TGTGCCAGCAGCTTTCGGACAGGGCTCCAAGAGACCCAGTACTTC.